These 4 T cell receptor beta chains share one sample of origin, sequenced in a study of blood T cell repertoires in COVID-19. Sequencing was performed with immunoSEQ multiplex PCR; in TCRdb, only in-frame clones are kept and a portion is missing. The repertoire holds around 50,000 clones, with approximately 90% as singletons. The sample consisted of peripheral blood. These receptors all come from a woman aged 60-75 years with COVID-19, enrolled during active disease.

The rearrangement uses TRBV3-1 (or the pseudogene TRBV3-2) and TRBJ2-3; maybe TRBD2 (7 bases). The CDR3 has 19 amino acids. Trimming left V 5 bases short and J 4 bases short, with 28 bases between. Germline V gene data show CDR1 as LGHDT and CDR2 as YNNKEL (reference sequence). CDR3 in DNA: TGTGCCAGCAGCAGGATGGGGGGGACACAGTCCCACAAGCCAGATACGCAGTATTTT. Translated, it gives CASSRMGGTQSHKPDTQYF.

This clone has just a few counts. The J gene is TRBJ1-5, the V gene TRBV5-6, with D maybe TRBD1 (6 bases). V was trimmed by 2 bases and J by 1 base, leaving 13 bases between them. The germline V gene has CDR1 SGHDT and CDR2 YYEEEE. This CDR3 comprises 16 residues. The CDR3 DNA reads TGTGCCAGCAGCTTACGCAGGGGCGACAGCAATCAGCCCCAGCATTTT. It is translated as CASSLRRGDSNQPQHF.

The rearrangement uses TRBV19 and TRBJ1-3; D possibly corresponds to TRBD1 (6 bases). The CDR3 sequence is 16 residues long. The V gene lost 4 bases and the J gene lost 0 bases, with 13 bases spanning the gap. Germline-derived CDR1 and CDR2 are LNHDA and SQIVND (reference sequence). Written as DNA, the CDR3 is TGTGCCAGTAGTAGGGGGGGCCCAACCTCTGGAAACACCATATATTTT. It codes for CASSRGGPTSGNTIYF.

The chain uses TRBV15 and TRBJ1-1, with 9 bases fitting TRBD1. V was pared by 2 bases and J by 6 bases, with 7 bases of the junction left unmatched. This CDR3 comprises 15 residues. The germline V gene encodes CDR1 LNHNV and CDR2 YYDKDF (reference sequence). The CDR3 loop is CATSRLTGGQPEAFF. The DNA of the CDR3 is TGTGCCACCAGCAGACTTACAGGGGGCCAGCCTGAAGCTTTCTTT.